This record covers a single T cell receptor (beta chain). CDR3 size: 17 residues. Germline lookup yields CDR1 LNHDA and CDR2 SQIVND (reference sequence). The J segment lost 1 base and the V segment lost 5 bases, leaving 11 bases of the junction unmatched. Followed over time, Seattle patients had been enrolled while infection was active. Per the original data handling: The assay estimated nucleated cells by amplifying reference gene primers. Repertoires were generated with immunoSEQ multiplex PCR, while TCRdb's copy carries only in-frame clones and drops some. V and J calls and clone size are given by that table; D and trimming were obtained from the DNA. This table has some 120,000 clones, more than 90% appearing once. The source of the sample is a study of blood T cell repertoires in COVID-19. Study-wide background: PBMCs, B-cell-depleted T cells, or T cells were the source of the cDNA or gDNA that made up the material.

The sequence was obtained from a man in his 60s with COVID-19, enrolled during active disease. J is TRBJ1-2 and V is TRBV19; 9 bases agree with TRBD1. Sequenced: peripheral blood. The CDR3 loop is CASSARTGATVNYGYTF. The DNA for the CDR3 is TGTGCCAGTAGTGCCAGGACAGGGGCCACAGTTAACTATGGCTACACCTTC.